The rows below give T cell receptor beta chains drawn from one sample of a study of T cells after yellow fever vaccination. TCRdb re-called the 5' RACE reads with MiXCR, one entry per CDR3 protein. The table includes a few hundred thousand distinct CDR3 sequences, less than 9.5% detected once. This sample comprised CD4+ T cells sorted from PBMCs, obtained 5 days after the yellow fever booster vaccination. Receptor source: a man in his late teens or twenties who received the YFV17D yellow fever vaccine. Each CDR3 is given with its conserved first and last residue. D genes are given only for firm matches. Clone sizes are given selectively: once, few, many, or a class where the clone is expanded.

TRBV6-2/TRBV6-3	TRBJ2-7	NA	NA	CASTVLQAGHSSYEQYF	TGTGCCAGCACCGTACTACAGGCGGGTCACAGCTCCTACGAGCAGTACTTC
TRBV20-1	TRBJ2-1	many	NA	CSATDPGLKTYNEQFF	TGCAGTGCTACGGACCCGGGACTTAAAACTTACAATGAGCAGTTCTTC
TRBV9	TRBJ1-2	few	TRBD1	CASSVGPNRGLNYGYTF	TGTGCCAGCAGCGTAGGCCCCAACAGGGGGCTTAACTATGGCTACACCTTC
TRBV5-4	TRBJ2-2	NA	TRBD2	CASSLNQRGGGGELFF	TGTGCCAGCAGCTTGAACCAGCGGGGGGGCGGCGGGGAGCTGTTTTTT
TRBV20-1	TRBJ2-3	NA	TRBD2	CSAPVGRGEDTQYF	TGCAGTGCACCCGTGGGGCGGGGGGAAGATACGCAGTATTTT
TRBV12-3/TRBV12-4	TRBJ1-6	few	NA	CASSFRRAAYSPLHF	TGTGCCAGCAGTTTTCGACGGGCGGCGTATTCACCCCTCCACTTT
TRBV20-1	TRBJ2-5	many	NA	CSARMGETQYF	TGCAGTGCGCGTATGGGGGAGACCCAGTACTTC
TRBV6-6	TRBJ1-4	NA	TRBD1	CASSDSGTGNEKLFF	TGTGCCAGCAGTGACTCCGGGACAGGGAATGAAAAACTGTTTTTT
TRBV6-6	TRBJ2-5	once	NA	CASSYLRTVQETQYF	TGTGCCAGCAGTTACCTCCGGACTGTACAAGAGACCCAGTACTTC
TRBV4-1	TRBJ1-5	few	NA	CASSQGTASGNQPQHF	TGCGCCAGCAGCCAAGGCACAGCGTCCGGCAATCAGCCCCAGCATTTT
TRBV7-2	TRBJ2-2	few	NA	CASSLVGSDTGELFF	TGTGCCAGCAGCTTGGTTGGGTCGGACACCGGGGAGCTGTTTTTT
TRBV6-5	TRBJ2-7	many	NA	CASRQYTSGHYEQYF	TGTGCCAGCAGACAGTACACCTCAGGTCACTACGAGCAGTACTTC
TRBV7-3	TRBJ1-1	few	NA	CASSLGGGLEAFF	TGTGCCAGCAGCTTAGGGGGGGGGCTGGAAGCTTTCTTT
TRBV7-6	TRBJ2-7	few	NA	CASSLFQGPYEQYF	TGTGCCAGCAGCTTATTTCAGGGCCCCTACGAGCAGTACTTC
TRBV5-1	TRBJ2-2	NA	NA	CASSLVEGSTGELFF	TGCGCCAGCAGCTTGGTTGAGGGTTCCACCGGGGAGCTGTTTTTT
TRBV4-1	TRBJ2-3	few	NA	CASSKFVAGSRDTQYF	TGCGCCAGCAGCAAGTTCGTGGCAGGCTCACGGGATACGCAGTATTTT
TRBV29-1	TRBJ2-1	few	NA	CSVGGEAGQIYNEQFF	TGCAGCGTTGGAGGGGAAGCCGGGCAGATCTACAATGAGCAGTTCTTC
TRBV20-1	TRBJ1-3	few	NA	CSAPRATGNTIYF	TGCAGTGCTCCCAGGGCGACTGGAAACACCATATATTTT
TRBV20-1	TRBJ1-1	NA	TRBD1	CSARAEGGASAFF	TGCAGTGCTAGAGCTGAAGGGGGCGCGTCAGCTTTCTTT
TRBV7-6	TRBJ2-1	many	NA	CASSLYWGDDEQFF	TGTGCCAGCAGCTTATACTGGGGTGACGATGAGCAGTTCTTC
TRBV5-1	TRBJ1-1	many	NA	CASSPLVGNTEAFF	TGCGCCAGCAGCCCCCTTGTGGGGAACACTGAAGCTTTCTTT
TRBV27	TRBJ1-1	NA	NA	CASSSAGNTEAFF	TGTGCCAGCAGTAGTGCGGGGAACACTGAAGCTTTCTTT
TRBV5-6	TRBJ2-3	few	NA	CASSFGPKASDTQYF	TGTGCCAGCAGCTTTGGGCCAAAAGCTTCGGATACGCAGTATTTT